What follows are 17 T cell receptor beta chains derived from one specimen sequenced in a study of CD8+ T cells in alopecia areata. The sequencing template was cDNA reverse transcribed from extracted RNA. Some clones are missing from TCRdb's copy, which holds only in-frame ones; the method was immunoSEQ multiplex PCR. The sample has fewer than 250,000 clones, about three fifths seen once. Treatment meaning: oral pan-JAK inhibitor, 5-10 mg twice daily. This specimen consisted of CD4+ T cells sorted from blood, obtained at week 4, from a patient treated with tofacitinib. These receptors came from a human donor with alopecia areata.

Only a few counts were recorded for this clone. The gene calls are TRBV7-2 and TRBJ2-2, with D tentatively TRBD1 (7 bases). Trimming cost V 2 bases and J 5 bases, with 12 bases left between them. CDR1 is SGHTA and CDR2 is FQGNSA in the germline V gene. The CDR3 runs to 15 residues. CDR3 DNA: TGTGCCAGCAGCTTAACAGGGGCGGGAACCGGGGAGCTGTTTTTT. Amino acids: CASSLTGAGTGELFF.

This clone has more than one count but fewer than ten. The chain couples TRBV7-9 to TRBJ2-5; TRBD2 might be the D (5 bases). Germline CDR1 is SEHNR and CDR2 is FQNEAQ (reference sequence). Trimming took off 4 bases at V and 5 bases at J, with 17 bases between the two ends. CDR3 size: 15 residues. The CDR3 here is CASSYSRSAGETQYF. The CDR3 region has the DNA TGTGCCAGCAGCTACTCACGGTCGGCGGGCGAGACCCAGTACTTC.

This clone occurred a few times. The chain carries TRBV15 and TRBJ2-1; 14 positions agree with TRBD2. Germline trimming cut 0 bases from V and 12 bases from J; bases unmatched to any gene: 7. CDR1 LNHNV and CDR2 YYDKDF come from the germline V gene (reference sequence). The CDR3 covers 16 residues. In nucleotides, the CDR3 is TGTGCCACCAGCAGAGATGTTGGGACTAGCGGGAGATCGCAGTTCTTC. Translated: CATSRDVGTSGRSQFF.

This chain connects TRBV11-2 to TRBJ2-5; D call uncertain. V was pared by 5 bases and J by 2 bases, with 12 bases between. The CDR3 is 14 residues long. Per the germline V gene, CDR1 is SGHAT and CDR2 is FQNNGV. CDR3 protein: CASSVSRIQETQYF. DNA for the CDR3: TGTGCCAGCAGCGTGAGCCGAATACAAGAGACCCAGTACTTC. The full variable domain, completed using reference TRBV11-2 and TRBJ2-5, is EAGVAQSPRYKIIEKRQSVAFWCNPISGHATLYWYQQILGQGPKLLIQFQNNGVVDDSQLPKDRFSAERLKGVDSTLKIQPAKLEDSAVYLCASSVSRIQETQYFGPGTRLLVL.

The V call is TRBV11-3, the J call TRBJ2-3, with D uncertain. The CDR3 spans 14 residues. Trimming removed 5 bases from V and 4 bases from J, with 13 bases in between. Germline CDR1 and CDR2: SGHNT and YENEEA. In DNA form, the CDR3 reads TGTGCCAGCAGCCCAGACCCTCGATCAGATACGCAGTATTTT. It translates to CASSPDPRSDTQYF.

The CDR3 DNA sequence: TGCAGCGGCCGGGACAGGGACGAGAGGCAGTACTTC. Translated: CSGRDRDERQYF. The V call is TRBV29-1, the J call TRBJ2-7; 9 bases match TRBD1. Germline assignment: CDR1 SQVTM and CDR2 ANQGSEA. The CDR3 is 12 amino acids. The V segment lost 7 bases and the J segment 9 bases; nucleotides outside the gene matches: 10.

This clone was seen once. A much larger clone lies a single base off, so this may be a read error. The J gene is TRBJ2-5, the V gene TRBV27; D unresolved. Trimming left V 3 bases short and J 3 bases short, with 2 bases between. The CDR3 sequence is 11 residues long. Germline values: CDR1 MNHEY, CDR2 SMNVEV (reference sequence). CDR3: CASSFEETQYF. The CDR3 bases are TGTGCCAGCAGTTTCGAAGAGACCCAGTACTTC.

The J gene is TRBJ2-7, the V gene TRBV4-1; TRBD2 matches 8 bases. The germline V gene has CDR1 MGHRA and CDR2 YSYEKL. The V segment lost 0 bases and the J segment 2 bases; nucleotides outside the gene matches: 9. The CDR3 has 17 residues. The CDR3 region has the DNA TGCGCCAGCAGCCAAGACTCGGGGACTAGTGGGCCCTACGAGCAGTACTTC. It specifies CASSQDSGTSGPYEQYF.

The V call is TRBV28, the J call TRBJ1-1, with unresolved D. The CDR3 is made up of 11 amino acids. CDR1 and CDR2 from the germline V gene are MDHEN and SYDVKM. V was clipped by 2 bases and J by 5 bases, with 3 bases between them. CDR3 sequence (DNA): TGTGCCAGCAGTTTAAAGACTGAAGCTTTCTTT. Its translation is CASSLKTEAFF.

This clone has just a few counts. The chain links TRBV10-3 to TRBJ1-3; D gene uncertain. The CDR3 loop spans 14 amino acids. From germline, CDR1 is ENHRY and CDR2 SYGVKD. Trimming cost V 8 bases and J 0 bases, with 11 bases left between them. The CDR3 sequence is CAISDRVSGNTIYF. The CDR3 nucleotides are TGTGCCATCTCGGATAGGGTCTCTGGAAACACCATATATTTT.

The CDR3 nucleotides read TGCGCCAGCAGCAGAACCGGGACACCCAACACCGGGGAGCTGTTTTTT. Amino acid sequence: CASSRTGTPNTGELFF. The V and J genes are TRBV5-1 and TRBJ2-2; D is possibly TRBD1 (6 bases). The germline V gene encodes CDR1 SGHRS and CDR2 YFSETQ. This CDR3 is 16 amino acids long. With 4 bases removed from V and 2 bases from J, the gap between germline ends came to 15 bases.

This clone has just a few counts. This rearrangement joins TRBV28 to TRBJ1-4, with TRBD1 matching over 7 bases. CDR3 size: 15 residues. Germline CDR1 reads MDHEN; CDR2 reads SYDVKM. The J segment lost 4 bases and the V segment lost 6 bases, leaving 8 bases of the junction unmatched. The DNA of the CDR3 is TGTGCCAGCAGGTATCCGGGACAGATTAATGAAAAACTGTTTTTT. It yields the protein CASRYPGQINEKLFF.

V gene TRBV7-2 combines with J gene TRBJ2-7; D not resolved. CDR3 size: 14 residues. Germline lookup yields CDR1 SGHTA and CDR2 FQGNSA. Trimming left V 0 bases short and J 6 bases short, with 12 bases between. CDR3 DNA: TGTGCCAGCAGCTTAGCGGGCCAACTCGGCGAGCAGTACTTC. This translates into CASSLAGQLGEQYF.

The genes are TRBV5-1 and TRBJ2-3; 7 bases map to TRBD2. In germline, CDR1 is SGHRS, CDR2 YFSETQ. The CDR3 has 15 amino acids. V was pared by 0 bases and J by 4 bases, with 5 bases of the junction left unmatched. This CDR3 is CASSLVAGVSDTQYF. The CDR3 bases are TGCGCCAGCAGCTTGGTGGCGGGAGTCTCAGATACGCAGTATTTT.

The CDR3 nucleotides read TGTGCCTGGAGTAGGGACAGGGGGAATGAAAAACTGTTTTTT. It specifies CAWSRDRGNEKLFF. The chain combines TRBV30 with TRBJ1-4, with 11 bases lining up with TRBD1. CDR1 is GTSNPN, CDR2 SVGIG, per germline (reference sequence). The CDR3 spans 14 residues. The V and J ends lost 2 bases and 5 bases, in that order; junction bases with no gene match: 1.

This chain joins TRBV29-1 and TRBJ1-5; D ambiguous. V gave up 4 bases and J gave up 1 base, with 8 bases separating them. The CDR3 is 13 residues long. Germline CDR1 and CDR2: SQVTM and ANQGSEA. CDR3 sequence (DNA): TGCAGCGTTGGTCTGGGGAGCAATCAGCCCCAGCATTTT. This sequence encodes CSVGLGSNQPQHF.

This chain joins TRBV25-1 and TRBJ2-5; D not certain. V lost 3 bases to trimming and J lost 4 bases, with 18 bases between them. Germline lookup yields CDR1 MGHDK and CDR2 SYGVNS. This CDR3 region has 16 residues. The CDR3 DNA sequence: TGTGCCAGCAGTGATTTGTCGCCTCTTCAGGCAGAGACCCAGTACTTC. Its translation is CASSDLSPLQAETQYF.